This TCR beta chain stems from a study of T cell responses to AZD1222 COVID-19 vaccine. About the study: Second doses that came at about 4 or about 12 weeks were put together.

This CDR3 is 19 amino acids long. CDR1 and CDR2 (germline): MNHNS, SASEGT. J gave up 0 bases and V 4 bases, and 13 bases lay outside the gene matches. Whole-study results and caveats: Seropositivity was recorded at baseline in only 6 or 7 AZD1222 recipients.

Some clones are missing from TCRdb's copy, which holds only in-frame ones; the method was immunoSEQ multiplex PCR. This sample has some 120,000 clones, with under 95% found just once. This clone was seen a few times. Antigen unknown. The source is an adult in good health. The gene calls are TRBV6-1 and TRBJ2-1, with 9 bases matching TRBD2. This material consisted of peripheral blood, taken on day 0 of AZD1222 vaccination. The CDR3 DNA sequence: TGTGCCAGCAGTGCCTCCGGGACTAGCCGAACGACCTCCTACAATGAGCAGTTCTTC. Its translation is CASSASGTSRTTSYNEQFF.